The T cell receptor (beta chain) under discussion was sequenced for a study of Graves' ophthalmopathy and Graves' hyperthyroidism. Study overall: Stable hyperthyroidism denotes an absence of ophthalmopathy throughout 18 months of follow-up. Study-wide findings and caveats: Most expanded thyroid clonotypes above 0.001 frequency also appeared in blood.

As the template, RNA transcripts were used to amplify TCR beta CDR3 regions. Second-round multiplex PCR came after first-round RT-PCR with HTBI primers. MiXCR, applied by TCRdb to the multiplex PCR reads, yields one record per CDR3 protein. The profile shows a few hundred thousand distinct CDR3 sequences, under 40% of them singletons. This clonotype was observed at least ten times. What it recognizes is unknown. Newly diagnosed hyperthyroidism donors, aged 18 to 65, duration under 2 months. Serum thyroxine and TRAb, along with clinical symptoms, thyroid ultrasound and orbital computed tomography, were what diagnosis relied on. The sequence derives from an adult man with Graves' hyperthyroidism. Sequencing input: peripheral blood or thyroid tissue (not recorded which).

In nucleotides, the CDR3 is TGTGCCACACCGGGACTACGCCCCGGGGAGCTGTTTTTT. Translation: CATPGLRPGELFF. J is TRBJ2-2 and V is TRBV10-3; 7 bases fit TRBD2. Germline V gene sequence: CDR1 ENHRY, CDR2 SYGVKD. The CDR3 is 13 amino acids. The ends lost 10 bases at V and 6 bases at J; junction bases unmatched: 8.